The 18 T cell receptor beta chains presented below share a single source sample, sequenced in a study of regulatory T cells in long-lasting Graves disease (dated by TCRdb to about 2021). In light of the paper, this sample's time point label describes: newly diagnosed GD, antithyroid drugs for less than 3 months. For both TCR sequencing and RNA sequencing, RNA was extracted from PBMCs in TRIzol. The library came from multiplex PCR. The sample was run on an Illumina HiSeq 4000. CDR3 regions were amplified by Arm-PCR with iRepertoire HTBI primers to construct TCR beta libraries. The public reads were reprocessed in TCRdb via fastp at Q25 and MiXCR, keeping in-frame beta chains. Rows with one shared CDR3 protein collapse into an entry with the most common genes and DNA. This sample has fewer than 350,000 distinct CDR3 sequences in its table, and approximately 20% of those were observed once. The top ten clonotypes cover about 36% of the sample.

Sample: peripheral blood mononuclear cells (PBMCs), taken at new diagnosis, from a patient treated with antithyroid drugs. Receptor source: a female donor with Graves disease.

This clonotype has at least ten counts. The chain recombines TRBV18 with TRBJ2-5, with D hard to call. The CDR3 is 13 amino acids. Trimming removed 2 bases from V and 2 bases from J, with 6 bases in between. Looked up from germline, CDR1 is KGHSH and CDR2 is LQKENI. The CDR3 spells CASSPTQQETQYF. CDR3 nucleotide sequence: TGTGCCAGCTCACCAACCCAACAAGAGACCCAGTACTTC.

The chain employs TRBV27 and TRBJ2-3; the match to TRBD2 covers 8 bases. The CDR3 is 15 amino acids. With V trimmed by 7 bases and J by 4 bases, 10 bases remained unmatched. Germline V gene lookup returns CDR1 MNHEY and CDR2 SMNVEV (reference sequence). CDR3 loop: CASTVRGSGADTQYF. The CDR3, as DNA: TGTGCCAGCACGGTCAGGGGTAGCGGGGCAGATACGCAGTATTTT.

Note on this clonotype: A much larger clone differs from this one at a single base, so this may be a read error. This sequence joins TRBV27 and TRBJ2-1; D is unresolved. The CDR3 has 14 amino acids. Trimming removed 2 bases from V and 10 bases from J, with 15 bases in between. CDR1 and CDR2 (germline): MNHEY, SMNVEV (reference sequence). The CDR3 loop is CASSLTGEPYEQFF. DNA of the CDR3: TGTGCCAGCAGTTTAACGGGCGAACCCTACGAGCAGTTCTTC.

This clonotype is a singleton in its sample. This may arise from a read error, as a much more abundant clone is one base away. This chain connects TRBV18 to TRBJ1-1; D gene ambiguous. Trimming removed 0 bases from V and 0 bases from J, with 8 bases in between. This CDR3 spans 15 amino acids. CDR1 KGHSH and CDR2 LQKENI come from the germline V gene. CDR3 residues: CASSPPRIMNTEAFF. As DNA, the CDR3 is TGTGCCAGCTCACCACCGCGAATCATGAACACTGAAGCTTTCTTT.

This clonotype was seen many times. The chain is built from TRBV7-9 and TRBJ2-7, with TRBD2 matching 7 bases. The germline V gene has CDR1 SEHNR and CDR2 FQNEAQ (reference sequence). J was trimmed by 3 bases and V by 3 bases; bases with no gene match: 8. This CDR3 has 15 residues. The CDR3 spells CASSFGWGRDYEQYF. The CDR3 DNA follows: TGTGCCAGCAGCTTCGGTTGGGGGAGGGACTACGAGCAGTACTTC.

The table lists this clonotype with many counts. This sequence joins TRBV6-1 and TRBJ2-7; TRBD1 is a possible D gene (6 bases). Per germline, CDR1 MNHNS and CDR2 SASEGT. Trimming removed 8 bases from V and 5 bases from J, with 19 bases in between. CDR3 size: 14 residues. CDR3 amino acids: CASALQGPRDEQYF. In nucleotides, the CDR3 is TGTGCCAGCGCCCTACAGGGTCCCAGGGACGAGCAGTACTTC.

This clonotype has a count of ten or more. The chain uses TRBV6-5 and TRBJ2-2; TRBD1 aligns across 8 bases. Germline lookup yields CDR1 MNHEY and CDR2 SVGAGI. Trimming removed 3 bases from V and 4 bases from J; junction bases left unmatched: 1. The CDR3 is made up of 14 amino acids. For the CDR3, the DNA is TGTGCCAGCAGTTATGGGACAGGCACCGGGGAGCTGTTTTTT. Translating it yields CASSYGTGTGELFF.

Worth noting for this clonotype: Being one base from a much bigger clone, this may be a read error. This chain uses TRBV5-5 with TRBJ2-1; possible D gene TRBD1, 5 bases. This CDR3 region has 18 residues. Trimming pared 2 bases from V and 10 bases from J, leaving 28 bases between. The germline V gene encodes CDR1 SGHKS and CDR2 YYEKEE (reference sequence). Here the CDR3 DNA reads TGTGCCAGCAGCTTAGACAGCCCAAATTCCTTAAGCTCCTACGAGCAGTTCTTC. It codes for CASSLDSPNSLSSYEQFF.

This clonotype was detected a few times. The V and J genes are TRBV13 and TRBJ2-3; 7 bases fit TRBD1. The ends lost 6 bases at V and 0 bases at J; junction bases unmatched: 6. CDR1 is PRHDT, CDR2 FYEKMQ, per germline (reference sequence). The CDR3 is 15 residues long. CDR3 sequence (DNA): TGTGCCAGCAGGTCAACAGGGGACAGCACAGATACGCAGTATTTT. The encoded protein is CASRSTGDSTDTQYF.

This clonotype was counted at least ten times. This chain uses TRBV20-1 with TRBJ1-5, with no clear D. With 1 base removed from V and 3 bases from J, the gap between germline ends came to 16 bases. This CDR3 is built from 16 residues. The germline V gene has CDR1 DFQATT and CDR2 SNEGSKA (reference sequence). The DNA of the CDR3 is TGCAGTGCTAGAGTTCGGGAGGGTATTGCCAATCAGCCCCAGCATTTT. This sequence encodes CSARVREGIANQPQHF.

Ten or more counts support this clonotype. The rearrangement uses TRBV19 and TRBJ2-3; tentative D call: TRBD1 (6 bases). This CDR3 is built from 14 residues. The V end lost 7 bases, the J end lost 9 bases, and 20 bases lay between the germline ends. CDR1 and CDR2 from the germline V gene are LNHDA and SQIVND (reference sequence). The CDR3, as DNA: TGTGCCAGTACCGACCTAGGACAGCCCCTAACGCAGTATTTT. Encoded protein: CASTDLGQPLTQYF. Combining the CDR3 with reference TRBV19 and TRBJ2-3 gives the whole variable domain DGGITQSPKYLFRKEGQNVTLSCEQNLNHDAMYWYRQDPGQGLRLIYYSQIVNDFQKGDIAEGYSVSREKKESFPLTVTSAQKNPTAFYLCASTDLGQPLTQYFGPGTRLTVL.

This clonotype was detected a few times. The CDR3 loop reads CSANRPGLAGSPYEQYF. The CDR3 coding sequence is TGCAGTGCTAACCGACCGGGACTAGCGGGATCTCCGTACGAGCAGTACTTC. The chain has TRBV20-1 and TRBJ2-7; TRBD2 matches at 13 bases. Germline lookup yields CDR1 DFQATT and CDR2 SNEGSKA (reference sequence). The ends lost 4 bases at V and 4 bases at J; junction bases unmatched: 13. CDR3 length: 17 residues.

This clonotype appeared many times. The rearrangement uses TRBV3-1 and TRBJ2-3, with TRBD2 matching 12 bases. The CDR3 is 21 residues long. V trimming: 0 bases; J trimming: 0 bases; junction bases outside the gene matches: 13. Germline V gene sequence: CDR1 LGHDT, CDR2 YNNKEL (reference sequence). DNA for the CDR3: TGTGCCAGCAGCCAAGAAGGGCTAGCGGGAGGGCCTCGGCTTAGCACAGATACGCAGTATTTT. It yields the protein CASSQEGLAGGPRLSTDTQYF.

In its sample, this clonotype was seen a few times. The chain links TRBV7-6 to TRBJ1-1, with D perhaps matching TRBD1 (5 bases). The length of the CDR3 is 15 residues. From germline, CDR1 is SGHVS and CDR2 FNYEAQ. V lost 5 bases and J lost 6, with 19 bases in between. The CDR3 DNA reads as TGTGCCAGCAGCCCCCTGTCTGGGGGGAATGCTGAAGCTTTCTTT. Protein product: CASSPLSGGNAEAFF.

The V and J genes are TRBV18 and TRBJ1-3; no clear D. Deletions cut 2 bases from V and 4 bases from J, with 15 bases between. Germline lookup yields CDR1 KGHSH and CDR2 LQKENI. The CDR3 covers 16 residues. Here the CDR3 reads CASSPGRIQSGNTIYF. Written as DNA, the CDR3 is TGTGCCAGCTCACCAGGGAGGATCCAATCCGGAAACACCATATATTTT.

This clonotype has at least ten counts. J is TRBJ1-5 and V is TRBV20-1, with D possibly being TRBD1 (5 bases). Per the germline V gene, CDR1 is DFQATT and CDR2 is SNEGSKA (reference sequence). V lost 0 bases and J lost 2, with 11 bases in between. The CDR3 contains 15 residues. The CDR3 region is CSAREAGPGNQPQHF. CDR3 in DNA: TGCAGTGCTAGAGAGGCGGGGCCGGGCAATCAGCCCCAGCATTTT.

Comments on this clonotype: The junction and the germline gene differ at one end; a read error may be behind it. This chain joins TRBV30 and TRBJ2-1; D gene ambiguous. The length of the CDR3 is 10 residues. Germline CDR1 reads GTSNPN; CDR2 reads SVGIG (reference sequence). The CDR3 here is CAWREWALIF. CDR3 nucleotide sequence: TGTGCCTGGCGAGAGTGGGCGTTAATCTTC.

There are many counts of this clonotype. The rearrangement joins TRBV28 to TRBJ2-1, with TRBD2 matching 7 bases. V was pared by 5 bases and J by 10 bases, with 11 bases of the junction left unmatched. The CDR3 length is 14 residues. Germline CDR1 and CDR2: MDHEN and SYDVKM. The CDR3 spells CASSIAGPRNEQFF. CDR3 DNA: TGTGCCAGCAGTATAGCGGGCCCACGAAACGAGCAGTTCTTC.